These 22 T cell receptor beta chains were all obtained from the same sample, sequenced in a study of shared clonotypes between healthy human individuals. Sequenced by immunoSEQ multiplex PCR; TCRdb stores in-frame clones only, minus some. The sample has about 2.3 million clones, about nine tenths seen once; the top ten hold 0.37%. The sample was naive CD4+ T cells from PBMCs. Subset of the sample: CD45RA+ positively selected. The origin of the receptors is a man aged 18 to 30 in good health. Some clones in this sample may be carry-over from other donors' samples.

The chain employs TRBV10-1 and TRBJ2-1, with 7 positions matching TRBD2. The J segment lost 6 bases and the V segment lost 6 bases, leaving 14 bases of the junction unmatched. Per the germline V gene, CDR1 is WNHNN and CDR2 is SYGVQD (reference sequence). The CDR3 is made up of 16 amino acids. The CDR3 coding sequence is TGCGCCAGCAGGCCCAAGAAGGGGAGGGCCGGCAATGAGCAGTTCTTC. It encodes CASRPKKGRAGNEQFF.

This chain joins TRBV20-1 and TRBJ2-1, with TRBD1 as a possible D gene (6 bases). The CDR3 extends over 11 amino acids. Trimming took off 7 bases at V and 4 bases at J, with 8 bases between the two ends. Germline V CDR1 and CDR2: DFQATT, SNEGSKA (reference sequence). This chain's CDR3 is CSVQGYNEQFF. DNA for the CDR3: TGCAGTGTTCAGGGGTACAATGAGCAGTTCTTC.

CDR3 amino acids: CAAGTAYEQYF. CDR3 in DNA: TGTGCCGCCGGGACCGCTTACGAGCAGTACTTC. The chain recombines TRBV7-8 with TRBJ2-7, with D perhaps assigned TRBD1 or TRBD2 (5 bases each). The CDR3 loop spans 11 amino acids. Germline CDR1 and CDR2: SGHVS and FQNEAQ. Trimming stripped 11 bases from V and 4 bases from J, with 12 bases between.

The chain couples TRBV18 to TRBJ2-2, with 9 bases that match TRBD1. This CDR3 is 17 amino acids long. Germline loops: CDR1 KGHSH, CDR2 LQKENI. The V gene end was trimmed by 5 bases and the J gene end by 3 bases; junction bases not matched to a gene: 10. In DNA, the CDR3 is TGTGCCAGCTCAGCCGGGACAGGGATACAGTACACCGGGGAGCTGTTTTTT. Protein sequence: CASSAGTGIQYTGELFF.

The chain is built from TRBV28 and TRBJ2-5; no clear D. The V end lost 7 bases, the J end lost 5 bases, and 8 bases lay between the germline ends. Germline CDR1 is MDHEN and CDR2 is SYDVKM. CDR3 length: 11 residues. The CDR3 spells CASMSRETQYF. In nucleotides, the CDR3 is TGTGCCAGCATGAGCAGGGAGACCCAGTACTTC.

V is TRBV6-4 and J is TRBJ2-7; D might be TRBD1 or TRBD2, each matching 7 bases. V shed 11 bases and J shed 0 bases, with 17 bases lying between them. CDR1 and CDR2 from the germline V gene are MRHNA and SNTAGT. This CDR3 has 14 residues. CDR3 protein: CAARGRGRSYEQYF. In DNA, the CDR3 is TGTGCCGCCAGGGGGAGGGGCCGCTCCTACGAGCAGTACTTC.

The rearrangement links TRBV7-2 to TRBJ2-5, with D hard to call. The V gene lost 3 bases and the J gene lost 6 bases, with 8 bases spanning the gap. This CDR3 is built from 12 residues. CDR1 is SGHTA and CDR2 is FQGNSA in the germline V gene. This chain's CDR3 is CASSFGRQTQYF. In nucleotides, the CDR3 is TGTGCCAGCAGCTTCGGGCGGCAGACCCAGTACTTC.

The chain carries TRBV4-3 and TRBJ2-2; D call uncertain. This CDR3 has 17 amino acids. Trimming stripped 0 bases from V and 2 bases from J, with 13 bases between. Germline CDR1 is LGHNA and CDR2 is YSLEER. The CDR3 nucleotides are TGCGCCAGCAGCCAAGAGCAAACACGCTTCAACACCGGGGAGCTGTTTTTT. It specifies CASSQEQTRFNTGELFF.

V and J are TRBV15 and TRBJ1-2; D gene uncertain. The V end lost 0 bases, the J end lost 0 bases, and 11 bases lay between the germline ends. Germline V gene data show CDR1 as LNHNV and CDR2 as YYDKDF (reference sequence). This CDR3 comprises 16 residues. In DNA form, the CDR3 reads TGTGCCACCAGCAGAGATCGGGTCGCACCTAACTATGGCTACACCTTC. Translation gives CATSRDRVAPNYGYTF.

The V gene is TRBV6-1, the J gene TRBJ2-2, with D possibly matching TRBD1 (8 bases). The length of the CDR3 is 14 residues. Looked up from germline, CDR1 is MNHNS and CDR2 is SASEGT. The CDR3 DNA reads as TGTACAGGGGGGGGGAGGACAAACACCGGGGAGCTGTTTTTT. Translation: CTGGGRTNTGELFF.

This chain joins TRBV7-8 and TRBJ2-1, with D possibly matching TRBD2 (7 bases). Looked up from germline, CDR1 is SGHVS and CDR2 is FQNEAQ. Trimming left V 3 bases short and J 1 base short, with 13 bases between. This CDR3 region has 16 residues. The CDR3 DNA sequence: TGTGCCAGCAGCTTTACAGGGAGGGGATCCTACAATGAGCAGTTCTTC. Amino acids: CASSFTGRGSYNEQFF.

Remarks on this clone: Other DNA sequences in this sample translate to the same CDR3. V and J are TRBV18 and TRBJ1-4; D unclear. Germline V lookup: CDR1 KGHSH, CDR2 LQKENI. The ends were cut back, 1 base at V and 0 bases at J, with 6 bases in the middle. The CDR3 is 15 amino acids. This CDR3 is CASSPRTSTNEKLFF. CDR3 nucleotide sequence: TGTGCCAGCTCACCACGCACCTCAACTAATGAAAAACTGTTTTTT.

CDR3 amino acids: CASSLRGPRGDSNQPQHF. The DNA of the CDR3 is TGTGCCAGCAGTTTAAGGGGCCCGAGGGGCGATAGCAATCAGCCCCAGCATTTT. V and J are TRBV27 and TRBJ1-5, with D possibly matching TRBD1 (5 bases). The germline CDR1 and CDR2 sequences are MNHEY and SMNVEV (reference sequence). The CDR3 spans 18 residues. Trimming took off 2 bases at V and 0 bases at J, with 17 bases between the two ends.

The chain has TRBV9 and TRBJ2-1; D is possibly TRBD1 (6 bases). Between the trimmed V and J ends, which lost 6 bases and 0 bases, there was a span of 13 bases. Germline CDR1 and CDR2: SGDLS and YYNGEE. The CDR3 has 15 residues. The DNA for the CDR3 is TGTGCCAGCACCCAGACAGGCGACTCCTACAATGAGCAGTTCTTC. This encodes CASTQTGDSYNEQFF.

Here the CDR3 DNA reads TGCAGCGCCCGGACAAGGCATAATGAAAAACTGTTTTTT. This encodes CSARTRHNEKLFF. V usage is TRBV29-1 and J usage is TRBJ1-4; D possibly corresponds to TRBD1 (5 bases). This CDR3 region has 13 residues. V lost 7 bases to trimming and J lost 4 bases, with 13 bases between them. Germline CDR1 is SQVTM and CDR2 is ANQGSEA. Based on the CDR3 plus reference TRBV29-1 and TRBJ1-4, the full variable domain is SAVISQKPSRDICQRGTSLTIQCQVDSQVTMMFWYRQQPGQSLTLIATANQGSEATYESGFVIDKFPISRPNLTFSTLTVSNMSPEDSSIYLCSARTRHNEKLFFGSGTQLSVL.

The V call is TRBV6-6, the J call TRBJ2-7, with D unresolved. The CDR3 covers 13 residues. In germline, CDR1 is MNHNY, CDR2 SVGAGI (reference sequence). V gave up 0 bases and J gave up 11 bases, with 14 bases separating them. The CDR3 region is CASSYSAEAVEYF. The CDR3 DNA sequence: TGTGCCAGCAGTTACTCGGCCGAGGCAGTGGAGTACTTC.

The chain employs TRBV28 and TRBJ2-7; 8 positions agree with TRBD2. J gave up 2 bases and V 6 bases, and 12 bases lay outside the gene matches. Germline-derived CDR1 and CDR2 are MDHEN and SYDVKM. The CDR3 runs to 16 residues. The CDR3 nucleotides are TGTGCCAGCAGCCTTTCGGGAGGGCGGCCCCCCTACGAGCAGTACTTC. Translated, it gives CASSLSGGRPPYEQYF.

V is TRBV18 and J is TRBJ2-3, with 10 nucleotides matching TRBD1. CDR1 and CDR2 from the germline V gene are KGHSH and LQKENI. This CDR3 is built from 14 residues. Germline trimming cut 5 bases from V and 13 bases from J; bases unmatched to any gene: 12. This chain's CDR3 is CASSSSSGQGVEYF. The DNA of the CDR3 is TGTGCCAGCTCATCCTCATCAGGACAGGGGGTAGAGTATTTT.

The V gene is TRBV4-2, the J gene TRBJ2-7, with 7 nucleotides matching TRBD1. The ends lost 0 bases at V and 9 bases at J; junction bases unmatched: 14. Germline V gene data show CDR1 as LGHNA and CDR2 as YNFKEQ. There are 16 residues in the CDR3. The CDR3 spells CASSQEGVQTGRVQYF. CDR3 in DNA: TGTGCCAGCAGCCAAGAAGGCGTTCAGACAGGGCGTGTGCAGTACTTC.

The chain joins TRBV5-1 to TRBJ2-7; 10 bases are shared with TRBD1. Germline CDR1 and CDR2: SGHRS and YFSETQ. The length of the CDR3 is 15 residues. The junction had 8 bases not matched to a gene; V was cut back by 6 bases and J by 2 bases. CDR3 nucleotides: TGCGCCAGCACCCTCGGGACAGGGGCCACCTACGAGCAGTACTTC. Residues: CASTLGTGATYEQYF.

The chain is built from TRBV5-1 and TRBJ2-7; D call uncertain. Germline V gene data show CDR1 as SGHRS and CDR2 as YFSETQ. Trimming pared 0 bases from V and 4 bases from J, leaving 14 bases between. This CDR3 comprises 15 residues. The CDR3 spells CASSLASTLSYEQYF. The CDR3 bases are TGCGCCAGCAGCTTGGCCAGTACCCTCAGTTACGAGCAGTACTTC.

This chain connects TRBV5-6 to TRBJ1-2; the D is unclear. V lost 0 bases and J 1 base, leaving 13 bases between the germline ends. Germline CDR1 SGHDT, CDR2 YYEEEE. The CDR3 extends over 16 amino acids. CDR3: CASSLGALRVNYGYTF. The CDR3 bases are TGTGCCAGCAGCTTGGGGGCGCTGAGGGTTAACTATGGCTACACCTTC.